Below, 20 T cell receptor beta chains from the same sample are listed, as sequenced in a study of T-cell memory formation after mild COVID-19. MiXCR, applied by TCRdb to the 5' RACE reads, yields one record per CDR3 protein. The repertoire consists of around 99,000 distinct CDR3 sequences, with about 15% occurring once and the leading ten covering 39%. The sequenced sample was PBMCs or a T cell subset sorted from them (not recorded which). Source of these receptors: a man between 18 and 29 years old who had mild COVID-19 (a few samples of this study predate the infection). Cell type and time point are not known.

The V gene is TRBV11-3, the J gene TRBJ2-1; D may be TRBD1 (5 bases). V lost 5 bases and J lost 1, with 9 bases in between. The CDR3 is 14 residues long. Germline CDR1 and CDR2: SGHNT and YENEEA. CDR3 sequence (DNA): TGTGCCAGCAGCACTGACAGATCCTACAATGAGCAGTTCTTC. Translating gives CASSTDRSYNEQFF.

This clonotype was seen more than once but under ten times. The V call is TRBV12-3 or TRBV12-4, the J call TRBJ2-1, with D possibly called TRBD1 or TRBD2 (6 bases each). Trimming cost V 8 bases and J 9 bases, with 14 bases left between them. The CDR3 extends over 12 amino acids. The CDR3 DNA reads TGTGCCAGCGGAGGGGGGTGGGGTGAGCAGTTCTTC. Translation: CASGGGWGEQFF.

This clonotype was seen ten or more times. The genes are TRBV4-1 and TRBJ2-3, with TRBD2 identical over 7 bases. Germline values: CDR1 MGHRA, CDR2 YSYEKL. J gave up 1 base and V 0 bases, and 1 base lay outside the gene matches. This CDR3 contains 15 residues. CDR3: CASSQDAGGTDTQYF. Written as DNA, the CDR3 is TGCGCCAGCAGCCAAGACGCGGGAGGCACAGATACGCAGTATTTT.

This sequence joins TRBV10-3 and TRBJ2-2, with 12 bases aligning to TRBD2. The CDR3 length is 17 residues. The V and J ends lost 0 bases and 7 bases, in that order; junction bases with no gene match: 6. CDR1 is ENHRY and CDR2 is SYGVKD in the germline V gene. The CDR3 nucleotides read TGTGCCATCAGTGAGTCGTGGACTAGCGGGGCGAACGGGGAGCTGTTTTTT. Its protein is CAISESWTSGANGELFF.

This clonotype occurred a few times. V usage is TRBV7-9 and J usage is TRBJ1-2; D gene uncertain. V gave up 1 base and J gave up 3 bases, with 9 bases separating them. CDR1 and CDR2 (germline): SEHNR, FQNEAQ (reference sequence). The CDR3 has 14 residues. The CDR3 here is CASSLEGRDYGYTF. The CDR3 DNA reads as TGTGCCAGCAGCTTAGAAGGGCGCGACTATGGCTACACCTTC.

This chain links TRBV5-4 with TRBJ2-3, with D possibly TRBD2 on 6 matching bases. This CDR3 is built from 14 residues. Trimming took 4 bases from V and 1 from J, leaving 10 bases between them. Germline loops: CDR1 SGHNT, CDR2 YYREEE (reference sequence). The DNA for the CDR3 is TGTGCCAGCAGCCTTTGGGGGGGCACAGATACGCAGTATTTT. Its translation: CASSLWGGTDTQYF.

V usage is TRBV6-2 or TRBV6-3 and J usage is TRBJ2-1; TRBD1 matches at 7 bases. The CDR3 has 16 amino acids. The germline CDR1 and CDR2 sequences are MNHEY and SVGEGT. V shed 6 bases, J shed 4 bases, and the junction held 12 bases outside the gene matches. CDR3 DNA sequence: TGTGCCAGCAGCACCTCTGCTGAGGGGGCTTACAATGAGCAGTTCTTC. Translation: CASSTSAEGAYNEQFF.

This clonotype has only a few counts. J is TRBJ1-6 and V is TRBV6-5; no reliable D call. This CDR3 spans 14 amino acids. Per germline, CDR1 MNHEY and CDR2 SVGAGI. V was shortened by 2 bases and J by 9 bases, with 11 bases between the two germline ends. CDR3 in DNA: TGTGCCAGCAGTTACGAGGGTTTCGGTTCACCCCTCCACTTT. Translation gives CASSYEGFGSPLHF.

The chain is built from TRBV7-9 and TRBJ2-5; D not certain. This CDR3 region has 16 residues. From germline, CDR1 is SEHNR and CDR2 FQNEAQ (reference sequence). Between the trimmed V and J ends, which lost 2 bases and 2 bases, there was a span of 15 bases. The CDR3 reads CASSLNEWAEQETQYF. The DNA of the CDR3 is TGTGCCAGCAGCTTAAATGAGTGGGCAGAACAAGAGACCCAGTACTTC.

The V gene is TRBV12-3 or TRBV12-4, the J gene TRBJ2-5; TRBD2 might be the D (5 bases). This CDR3 has 13 residues. The germline V and J ends were trimmed by 6 bases and 4 bases, with 12 bases remaining between them. This CDR3 reads CASSSGYGETQYF. The CDR3 DNA reads as TGTGCCAGCAGCTCGGGATACGGAGAGACCCAGTACTTC.

The chain carries TRBV4-1 and TRBJ2-7; perhaps D is TRBD1 or TRBD2 (5 bases each). The germline V and J ends were trimmed by 1 base and 3 bases, with 10 bases remaining between them. The CDR3 covers 14 residues. CDR1 MGHRA and CDR2 YSYEKL come from the germline V gene. The CDR3 is CASSQGGRNYEQYF. The CDR3 coding sequence is TGCGCCAGCAGCCAAGGGGGACGGAACTACGAGCAGTACTTC.

This clonotype was observed at least ten times. This sequence joins TRBV11-2 and TRBJ2-3, with a tentative D call TRBD2 (5 bases). CDR3 length: 13 residues. The V and J ends lost 5 bases and 6 bases respectively, with 12 bases between them. Germline CDR1 is SGHAT and CDR2 is FQNNGV. CDR3 in amino acids: CASSGLAPDTQYF. DNA for the CDR3: TGTGCCAGCAGCGGGCTAGCACCCGATACGCAGTATTTT. Full variable domain (rest looked up from reference TRBV11-2 and TRBJ2-3): EAGVAQSPRYKIIEKRQSVAFWCNPISGHATLYWYQQILGQGPKLLIQFQNNGVVDDSQLPKDRFSAERLKGVDSTLKIQPAKLEDSAVYLCASSGLAPDTQYFGPGTRLTVL.

In its sample, this clonotype was seen a few times. The chain links TRBV12-3 or TRBV12-4 to TRBJ2-6; no firm D call. The germline V and J ends were trimmed by 4 bases and 0 bases, with 10 bases remaining between them. The CDR3 extends over 16 amino acids. This CDR3 reads CASSSRTRSGANVLTF. The CDR3 DNA sequence: TGTGCCAGCAGTTCTAGGACCCGCTCTGGGGCCAACGTCCTGACTTTC.

This clonotype was recorded a few times. The chain couples TRBV4-2 to TRBJ2-2, with 8 bases that match TRBD2. Trimming at V came to 4 bases and at J to 1 base, leaving 5 bases not matched to a gene. CDR1 LGHNA and CDR2 YNFKEQ come from the germline V gene. This CDR3 contains 16 residues. The CDR3 nucleotides are TGTGCCAGCAGCCCTCTCAGCGGGGGGAACACCGGGGAGCTGTTTTTT. Amino acid sequence: CASSPLSGGNTGELFF.

The chain is built from TRBV28 and TRBJ2-1, with D hard to call. The CDR3 extends over 14 amino acids. V was trimmed by 5 bases and J by 4 bases, leaving 12 bases between them. CDR1 and CDR2 (germline): MDHEN, SYDVKM. CDR3 coding DNA: TGTGCCAGCAGTATAACGGCCCAGTACAATGAGCAGTTCTTC. Translating gives CASSITAQYNEQFF.

This clonotype turned up a few times. V usage is TRBV6-2 or TRBV6-3 and J usage is TRBJ2-2; TRBD2 matches 9 bases. Per germline, CDR1 MNHEY and CDR2 SVGEGT. J lost 3 bases, V lost 0 bases, and 2 bases had no gene match. There are 16 residues in the CDR3. The CDR3 region has the DNA TGTGCCAGCAGTTACTCGACTAGCGGCTACACCGGGGAGCTGTTTTTT. Translated: CASSYSTSGYTGELFF.

This clonotype was counted only a few times. The chain uses TRBV25-1 and TRBJ2-2; D perhaps matches TRBD2 (5 bases). There are 11 residues in the CDR3. Trimming removed 8 bases at V and 6 bases at J, with 7 bases between. Germline CDR1 is MGHDK and CDR2 is SYGVNS. This CDR3 reads CASAGAGELFF. DNA for the CDR3: TGTGCCAGCGCCGGGGCCGGGGAGCTGTTTTTT.

The rearrangement joins TRBV12-3 or TRBV12-4 to TRBJ1-2, with D unresolved. The CDR3 covers 12 residues. V was clipped by 2 bases and J by 4 bases, with 5 bases between them. CDR3 sequence reads: CASSLNVYGYTF. For the CDR3, the DNA is TGTGCCAGCAGTTTAAACGTCTATGGCTACACCTTC.

Only a few counts were recorded for this clonotype. This rearrangement joins TRBV5-1 to TRBJ2-7; a weak D match, TRBD1 (6 bases). Looked up from germline, CDR1 is SGHRS and CDR2 is YFSETQ. With 1 base removed from V and 5 bases from J, the gap between germline ends came to 16 bases. The CDR3 consists of 15 residues. CDR3 sequence: CASSLTGRKGDEQYV. The CDR3, as DNA: TGCGCCAGCAGCTTGACAGGTAGAAAGGGGGACGAGCAGTACGTC.

Ten or more counts support this clonotype. The rearrangement links TRBV29-1 to TRBJ2-7; 8 positions match TRBD1. Germline V gives CDR1 SQVTM, CDR2 ANQGSEA. V dropped 2 bases and J dropped 6; count of bases not matched to a gene: 6. The CDR3 runs 13 residues. CDR3 coding DNA: TGCAGCGTTGAACAGGGGGCCCCCGGCGAGCAGTACTTC. It yields the protein CSVEQGAPGEQYF.